The source of this TCR beta chain is a study of blood T cells in healthy people across ages. Study conclusions and caveats: There were more naive CD4+ cells and higher diversity in long-lived donors than in aged donors. Unknown CMV status may confound age-related changes in expanded clones.

The V gene's germline CDR1 is DFQATT and CDR2 SNEGSKA (reference sequence). The CDR3 has 12 amino acids. The authors ran a second PCR of roughly 6 to 12 cycles using a sample-barcoded 5' primer and a J-beta primer mix. Using its own MiXCR run on the 5' RACE reads, TCRdb lists one record per CDR3 protein. The sample holds about 670,000 distinct CDR3 sequences, around 38% seen once. Note on this clonotype: Its antigen remains unknown. The junction shows a germline mismatch at one end, possibly a read error.

No fewer than 5.5 micrograms of total RNA were isolated from every sample. This chain links TRBV20-1 with TRBJ2-7; weak D call: TRBD2 (5 bases). The clonotype comes from a man aged 80 or over in good health. The sequenced sample was blood. As DNA, the CDR3 is TGCAGGGCTAGCAATCCCTCCTACGAGCAGTACTTC. Translation: CRASNPSYEQYF.